This passage covers 6 T cell receptor beta chains from one sample sequenced in a study of beta chain features in type 1 diabetes. Study-wide results and limits: Among all four CD4+ subsets, Type 1 diabetes patients had TCRB CDR3s that were moderately but significantly shorter.

No antigen is known for these receptors. The sequenced template was cDNA made from the entire isolated RNA. Assay: immunoSEQ multiplex PCR; the TCRdb copy retains only in-frame clones and omits some. The data hold around 160,000 clones, with approximately 8.8% observed a single time. Sequenced: central memory CD4+ T cells from blood. The receptor source for this set is a woman under 40 with type 1 diabetes.

Only a few counts were recorded for this clone. This sequence joins TRBV28 and TRBJ1-5; D is ambiguous. Trimming pared 8 bases from V and 3 bases from J, leaving 8 bases between. The CDR3 has 12 amino acids. The germline V gene has CDR1 MDHEN and CDR2 SYDVKM. In nucleotides, the CDR3 is TGTGCCAGCGGCGGTTTCAATCAGCCCCAGCATTTT. It codes for CASGGFNQPQHF.

J is TRBJ1-3 and V is TRBV5-4; D remains ambiguous. Germline V lookup: CDR1 SGHNT, CDR2 YYREEE (reference sequence). Trimming cost V 0 bases and J 4 bases, with 5 bases left between them. CDR3 length: 13 residues. The CDR3 loop is CASSLVSGNTIYF. In DNA, the CDR3 is TGTGCCAGCAGCTTGGTCTCCGGAAACACCATATATTTT.

The sample holds a few counts of this clone. This chain connects TRBV18 to TRBJ1-1; D unclear. V dropped 3 bases and J dropped 4 bases, with 15 bases sitting between them. The CDR3 loop spans 15 amino acids. Per the germline V gene, CDR1 is KGHSH and CDR2 is LQKENI. The CDR3 bases are TGTGCCAGCTCACCCTCCCGGCAGGAAGGCACTGAAGCTTTCTTT. It specifies CASSPSRQEGTEAFF.

V is TRBV18 and J is TRBJ1-4; D is undetermined. Germline V gives CDR1 KGHSH, CDR2 LQKENI. The CDR3 contains 15 residues. V was shortened by 0 bases and J by 8 bases, with 13 bases between the two germline ends. The CDR3 bases are TGTGCCAGCTCACCACCTTCGGTAGGAGGAGAAAAACTGTTTTTT. Amino acids: CASSPPSVGGEKLFF.

This clone came up a few times. The J gene is TRBJ2-1, the V gene TRBV28; D call uncertain. Germline-derived CDR1 and CDR2 are MDHEN and SYDVKM. Trimming stripped 0 bases from V and 7 bases from J, with 10 bases between. This CDR3 is 14 amino acids long. As DNA, the CDR3 is TGTGCCAGCAGTTTATGGATTGACTCAAATGAGCAGTTCTTC. This encodes CASSLWIDSNEQFF. Filled out from reference TRBV28 and TRBJ2-1, the complete variable domain reads DVKVTQSSRYLVKRTGEKVFLECVQDMDHENMFWYRQDPGLGLRLIYFSYDVKMKEKGDIPEGYSVSREKKERFSLILESASTNQTSMYLCASSLWIDSNEQFFGPGTRLTVL.

V usage is TRBV27 and J usage is TRBJ1-2, with D maybe TRBD1 (6 bases). Germline loops: CDR1 MNHEY, CDR2 SMNVEV (reference sequence). V lost 9 bases to trimming and J lost 0 bases, with 11 bases between them. The CDR3 loop spans 13 amino acids. CDR3 nucleotide sequence: TGTGCCAGTGGACAGAATCCTAACTATGGCTACACCTTC. Its translation is CASGQNPNYGYTF.